These T cell receptor beta chains were read from a single sample in a study of shared clonotypes between healthy human individuals. Assay: immunoSEQ multiplex PCR; the TCRdb copy retains only in-frame clones and omits some. This sample carries about 1.1 million clones, 70% to 80% of them seen once, and the ten largest clones take almost 0.9%. The source material was memory CD4+ T cells from PBMCs. The receptor source for this set is a man aged 18 to 29 in good health. Some clones in this sample may be carry-over from other donors' samples. Each CDR3 is given with its conserved first and last residue. The D gene is left open where the match is weak. Size is omitted from some rows. Given values are once, few, many or a class for expanded clones.

size: NA; V: TRBV7-2; D: TRBD2; J: TRBJ2-7; DNA: TGTGCCAGCACCCCCAGGACTAGCGGGACCTACGAGCAGTACTTC; CDR3: CASTPRTSGTYEQYF
size: few; V: TRBV4-2; D: TRBD1; J: TRBJ1-1; DNA: TGTGCCAGCAGCCAAACAGGGGGCGGAATGAACACTGAAGCTTTCTTT; CDR3: CASSQTGGGMNTEAFF
size: NA; V: TRBV6-5; D: TRBD1; J: TRBJ2-3; DNA: TGTGCCAGCAGCCCTACAGGGGGGCGTGCAGATACGCAGTATTTT; CDR3: CASSPTGGRADTQYF
size: NA; V: TRBV7-3; D: TRBD2; J: TRBJ2-3; DNA: TGTGCCAGCAGCACAGCGGGACGGGATACGCAGTATTTT; CDR3: CASSTAGRDTQYF
size: NA; V: TRBV19; D: NA; J: TRBJ2-3; DNA: TGTGCCAGTAGTAACCCCTGGGCAGATACGCAGTATTTT; CDR3: CASSNPWADTQYF
size: NA; V: TRBV19; D: NA; J: TRBJ1-1; DNA: TGTGCCGCGGGCCAGGCCAGGGGCACTGAAGCTTTCTTT; CDR3: CAAGQARGTEAFF
size: NA; V: TRBV5-1; D: NA; J: TRBJ2-1; DNA: TGCGCCAGCAGCTTGGCCGTGGGGGAGGCCTCCTACAATGAGCAGTTCTTC; CDR3: CASSLAVGEASYNEQFF
size: few; V: TRBV5-1; D: NA; J: TRBJ2-7; DNA: TGCGCCAGCAGCTTGGAGGGCAGCTCCTACGAGCAGTACTTC; CDR3: CASSLEGSSYEQYF
size: NA; V: TRBV28; D: NA; J: TRBJ1-1; DNA: TGTGCCAGCAGTTTTTTTGGGCGGTACACTGAAGCTTTCTTT; CDR3: CASSFFGRYTEAFF
size: few; V: TRBV7-6; D: TRBD2; J: TRBJ2-3; DNA: TGTGCCAGCAGCTTTAGCGGGAGTCGGGGCACAGATACGCAGTATTTT; CDR3: CASSFSGSRGTDTQYF
size: NA; V: TRBV2; D: NA; J: TRBJ1-2; DNA: TGTGCCAGCAGTGAAGGGATCCGAGCCGGCTACACCTTC; CDR3: CASSEGIRAGYTF
size: NA; V: TRBV18; D: NA; J: TRBJ2-6; DNA: TGTGCCAGCTCACCCACCGCCAGGTTAGGCGGGGCCAACGTCCTGACTTTC; CDR3: CASSPTARLGGANVLTF
size: NA; V: TRBV28; D: NA; J: TRBJ1-5; DNA: TGTGCCAGCAGCCAAATATATCAGCCCCAGCATTTT; CDR3: CASSQIYQPQHF
size: few; V: TRBV9; D: NA; J: TRBJ2-7; DNA: TGTGCCAGCGCGGCCGAGATTTTGGGAGAGCAGTACTTC; CDR3: CASAAEILGEQYF
size: once; V: TRBV15; D: TRBD1; J: TRBJ1-5; DNA: TGTGCCACCAGGGGACAGGGTTATAGCAATCAGCCCCAGCATTTT; CDR3: CATRGQGYSNQPQHF
size: NA; V: TRBV18; D: TRBD1; J: TRBJ1-1; DNA: TGTGCCAGCTCACCCCGGACAGGGATGAACACTGAAGCTTTCTTT; CDR3: CASSPRTGMNTEAFF
size: NA; V: TRBV9; D: NA; J: TRBJ1-2; DNA: TGTGCCAGCAGCGTAGAGGAGGGGAATTCATACTATGGCTACACCTTC; CDR3: CASSVEEGNSYYGYTF